This T cell receptor beta chain is drawn from a study of Graves' ophthalmopathy and Graves' hyperthyroidism. At the level of the study: Peripheral blood samples were taken at initial diagnosis, before any treatment. Study results and limitations: Blood also held most thyroid clonotypes expanded above 0.001 frequency.

The CDR3 loop spans 15 amino acids. Deletions cut 6 bases from V and 2 bases from J, with 17 bases between. Using RNA transcripts, the TCR beta CDR3 regions were amplified. HTBI-primed RT-PCR formed the first round, and a multiplex PCR formed the second. TCRdb reanalysed the multiplex PCR reads using MiXCR and keeps one entry per CDR3 protein. In the table there are some 520,000 distinct CDR3 sequences, roughly an eighth of which are singletons. Researchers turned away patients with other autoimmune diseases, uncontrolled infections, pregnancy or lactation. Patients were diagnosed from clinical symptoms, serum thyroxine, TRAb, thyroid ultrasound and orbital computed tomography. Concerning this clonotype: Its antigen is currently unknown.

Sequencing was carried out using blood. The chain is built from TRBV12-3 or TRBV12-4 and TRBJ2-7; D unresolved. This clonotype was sampled from a woman in her twenties or thirties with Graves' ophthalmopathy. CDR3 loop: CASSPVVGMTYEQYF. CDR3 sequence (DNA): TGTGCCAGCAGCCCAGTAGTGGGGATGACCTACGAGCAGTACTTC.